This entry lists 10 T cell receptor beta chains sequenced from one sample in a study of T cell responses to AZD1222 COVID-19 vaccine. The assay was immunoSEQ multiplex PCR, and TCRdb's table has in-frame clones only and misses some. Of about 130,000 clones in the sample, roughly 87% are singletons; the top ten hold about 1.5%. The source was peripheral blood, collected on day 0 of AZD1222 vaccination. All receptors come from an adult in good health.

V usage is TRBV5-4 and J usage is TRBJ1-6; weak D call: TRBD1 (5 bases). Germline assignment: CDR1 SGHNT and CDR2 YYREEE (reference sequence). The CDR3 is 15 residues long. Trimming removed 3 bases from V and 6 bases from J, with 13 bases in between. CDR3 bases: TGTGCCAGCAGCTCGGGAGGGGCTGGTAATTCACCCCTCCACTTT. Translated, it gives CASSSGGAGNSPLHF.

The rearrangement uses TRBV20-1 and TRBJ1-1; D is uncertain. The CDR3 is made up of 10 amino acids. Trimming left V 5 bases short and J 8 bases short, with 9 bases between. Germline CDR1 reads DFQATT; CDR2 reads SNEGSKA (reference sequence). Here the CDR3 reads CSAEKKEAFF. The DNA for the CDR3 is TGCAGTGCTGAGAAGAAAGAAGCTTTCTTT.

V is TRBV7-9 and J is TRBJ2-6; tentative D call: TRBD1 (6 bases). CDR1 SEHNR and CDR2 FQNEAQ come from the germline V gene (reference sequence). Trimming pared 8 bases from V and 1 base from J, leaving 21 bases between. This CDR3 has 18 residues. The chain's CDR3 is CASSLGTSLSSGANVLTF. CDR3 nucleotide sequence: TGTGCCAGCTCACTCGGGACATCGTTATCATCTGGGGCCAACGTCCTGACTTTC. The variable domain in full, completed from reference TRBV7-9 and TRBJ2-6, reads DTGVSQNPRHKITKRGQNVTFRCDPISEHNRLYWYRQTLGQGPEFLTYFQNEAQLEKSRLLSDRFSAERPKGSFSTLEIQRTEQGDSAMYLCASSLGTSLSSGANVLTFGAGSRLTVL.

This clone was counted a single time. V and J are TRBV29-1 and TRBJ2-7; D is perhaps TRBD1 (5 bases). V lost 5 bases and J lost 3, with 11 bases in between. The germline CDR1 and CDR2 sequences are SQVTM and ANQGSEA. This CDR3 region has 12 residues. Written as DNA, the CDR3 is TGCAGCGTTCAGGACAAGGACTACGAGCAGTACTTC. Protein sequence: CSVQDKDYEQYF.

The CDR3 reads CASSLVFAGGYTF. DNA of the CDR3: TGTGCCAGCAGCTTGGTTTTTGCGGGGGGCTACACCTTC. The chain has TRBV5-8 and TRBJ1-2; no definite D call. This CDR3 contains 13 residues. CDR1 is SGHTS, CDR2 YDEGEE, per germline. Trimming cost V 0 bases and J 8 bases, with 11 bases left between them.

The V and J genes are TRBV10-2 and TRBJ1-4; D is perhaps TRBD1 (5 bases). In germline, CDR1 is WSHSY, CDR2 SAAADI. Deletions cut 1 base from V and 5 bases from J, with 11 bases between. The CDR3 has 15 residues. In nucleotides, the CDR3 is TGCGCCAGCAGTGAGTACAGGCCCCGCAATGAAAAACTGTTTTTT. Its translation is CASSEYRPRNEKLFF.

The chain uses TRBV11-2 and TRBJ2-5; D unclear. V was trimmed by 4 bases and J by 1 base, leaving 7 bases between them. The CDR3 spans 13 residues. Looked up from germline, CDR1 is SGHAT and CDR2 is FQNNGV. The CDR3 is CASSSYSQETQYF. The CDR3 nucleotides are TGTGCCAGCAGCTCCTACTCCCAAGAGACCCAGTACTTC.

The chain recombines TRBV30 with TRBJ1-1; D is unclear. V gave up 3 bases and J gave up 8 bases, with 10 bases separating them. The V gene's germline CDR1 is GTSNPN and CDR2 SVGIG (reference sequence). This CDR3 contains 11 residues. The CDR3 loop is CAWRGLGEAFF. The CDR3 DNA follows: TGTGCCTGGAGGGGGTTGGGGGAAGCTTTCTTT.

V gene TRBV12-5 combines with J gene TRBJ1-1; 8 bases are shared with TRBD1. Looked up from germline, CDR1 is LGHNT and CDR2 is FRNRAP. The CDR3 is 18 amino acids. J was trimmed by 4 bases and V by 6 bases; bases with no gene match: 19. The CDR3 nucleotides read TGTGCTAGTGGACCGGACAGGGAAGGCCCTGGTGCCTGCACTGAAGCTTTCTTT. Its protein product is CASGPDREGPGACTEAFF.

The chain employs TRBV9 and TRBJ1-6; D gene unclear. The CDR3 is 16 residues long. Trimming removed 0 bases at V and 2 bases at J, with 9 bases between. The germline CDR1 and CDR2 sequences are SGDLS and YYNGEE. CDR3 coding DNA: TGTGCCAGCAGCGTAGAAGGGTACCCCTATAATTCACCCCTCCACTTT. Protein product: CASSVEGYPYNSPLHF.